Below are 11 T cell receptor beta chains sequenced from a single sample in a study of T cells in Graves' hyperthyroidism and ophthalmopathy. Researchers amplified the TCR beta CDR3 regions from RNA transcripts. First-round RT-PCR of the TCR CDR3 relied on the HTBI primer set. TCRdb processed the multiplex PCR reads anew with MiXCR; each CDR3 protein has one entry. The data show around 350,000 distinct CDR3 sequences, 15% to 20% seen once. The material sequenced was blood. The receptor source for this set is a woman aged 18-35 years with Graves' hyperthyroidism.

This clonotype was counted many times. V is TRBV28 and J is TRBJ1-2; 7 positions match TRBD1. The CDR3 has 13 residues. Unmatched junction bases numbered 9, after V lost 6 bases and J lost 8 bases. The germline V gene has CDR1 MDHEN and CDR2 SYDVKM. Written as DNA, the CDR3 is TGTGCCAGCAGCCAATTCGACAGGGACGGCTACACCTTC. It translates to CASSQFDRDGYTF.

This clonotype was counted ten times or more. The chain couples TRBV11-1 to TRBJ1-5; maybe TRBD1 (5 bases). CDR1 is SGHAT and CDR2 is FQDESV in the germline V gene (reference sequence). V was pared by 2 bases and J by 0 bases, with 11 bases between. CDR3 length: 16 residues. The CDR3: CASSLWGEDSNQPQHF. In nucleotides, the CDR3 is TGTGCCAGCAGCTTATGGGGGGAGGATAGCAATCAGCCCCAGCATTTT.

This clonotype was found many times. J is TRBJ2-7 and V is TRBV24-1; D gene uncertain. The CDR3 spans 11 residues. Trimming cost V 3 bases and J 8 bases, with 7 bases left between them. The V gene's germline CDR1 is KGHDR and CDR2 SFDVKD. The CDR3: CATSDTEKQYF. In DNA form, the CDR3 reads TGTGCCACCAGTGATACCGAAAAGCAGTACTTC.

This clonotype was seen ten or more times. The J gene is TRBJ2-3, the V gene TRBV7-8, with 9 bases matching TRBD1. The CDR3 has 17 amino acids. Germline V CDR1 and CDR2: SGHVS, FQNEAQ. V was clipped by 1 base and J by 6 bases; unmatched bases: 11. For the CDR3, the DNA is TGTGCCAGCAGCTTAGAGGACAGGGGCAACACCCGGGATACGCAGTATTTT. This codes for CASSLEDRGNTRDTQYF.

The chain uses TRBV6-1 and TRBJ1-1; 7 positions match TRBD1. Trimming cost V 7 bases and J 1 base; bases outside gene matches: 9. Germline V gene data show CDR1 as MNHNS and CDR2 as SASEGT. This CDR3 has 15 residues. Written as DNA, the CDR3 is TGTGCCAGCACTGGGCCATCAGGGGGGAACACTGAAGCTTTCTTT. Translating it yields CASTGPSGGNTEAFF.

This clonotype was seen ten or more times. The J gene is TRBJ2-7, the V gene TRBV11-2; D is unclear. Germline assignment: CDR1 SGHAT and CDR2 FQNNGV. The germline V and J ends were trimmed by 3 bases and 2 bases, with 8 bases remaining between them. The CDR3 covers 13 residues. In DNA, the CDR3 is TGTGCCAGCAGCTTGGCACCACCCTACGAGCAGTACTTC. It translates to CASSLAPPYEQYF.

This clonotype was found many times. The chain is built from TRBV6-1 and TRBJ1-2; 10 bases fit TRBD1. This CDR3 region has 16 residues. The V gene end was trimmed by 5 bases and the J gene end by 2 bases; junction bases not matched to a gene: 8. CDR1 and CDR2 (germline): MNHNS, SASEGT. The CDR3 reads CASSPLGTGDNYGYTF. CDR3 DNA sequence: TGTGCCAGCAGTCCCCTCGGGACAGGGGACAACTATGGCTACACCTTC.

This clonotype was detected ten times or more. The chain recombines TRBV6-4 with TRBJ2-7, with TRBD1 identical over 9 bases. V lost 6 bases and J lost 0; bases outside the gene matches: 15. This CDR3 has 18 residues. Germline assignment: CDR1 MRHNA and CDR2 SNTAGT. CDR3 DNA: TGTGCCAGCAGGGGCCCGGGACAGGGAACCATTTTCTCCTACGAGCAGTACTTC. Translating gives CASRGPGQGTIFSYEQYF.

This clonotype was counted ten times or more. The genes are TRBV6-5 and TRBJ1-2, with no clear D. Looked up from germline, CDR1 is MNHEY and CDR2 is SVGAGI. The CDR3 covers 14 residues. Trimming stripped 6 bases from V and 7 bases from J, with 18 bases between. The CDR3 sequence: CASRNSGMARGYTF. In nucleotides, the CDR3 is TGTGCCAGCAGGAACTCGGGGATGGCTCGTGGCTACACCTTC.

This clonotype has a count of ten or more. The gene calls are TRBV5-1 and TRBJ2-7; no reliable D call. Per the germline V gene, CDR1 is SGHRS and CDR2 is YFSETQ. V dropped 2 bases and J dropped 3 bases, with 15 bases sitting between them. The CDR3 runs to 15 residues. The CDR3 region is CASSFDTGVGYEQYF. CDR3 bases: TGCGCCAGCAGCTTCGATACGGGTGTGGGCTACGAGCAGTACTTC.

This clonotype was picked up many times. This CDR3 reads CASSLGPGTKEETQYF. The CDR3 DNA sequence: TGTGCCAGCAGTTTAGGGCCCGGGACTAAAGAAGAGACCCAGTACTTC. The chain joins TRBV12-3 or TRBV12-4 to TRBJ2-5, with 7 bases lining up with TRBD2. This CDR3 has 16 amino acids. Trimming removed 1 base from V and 3 bases from J; junction bases left unmatched: 8.